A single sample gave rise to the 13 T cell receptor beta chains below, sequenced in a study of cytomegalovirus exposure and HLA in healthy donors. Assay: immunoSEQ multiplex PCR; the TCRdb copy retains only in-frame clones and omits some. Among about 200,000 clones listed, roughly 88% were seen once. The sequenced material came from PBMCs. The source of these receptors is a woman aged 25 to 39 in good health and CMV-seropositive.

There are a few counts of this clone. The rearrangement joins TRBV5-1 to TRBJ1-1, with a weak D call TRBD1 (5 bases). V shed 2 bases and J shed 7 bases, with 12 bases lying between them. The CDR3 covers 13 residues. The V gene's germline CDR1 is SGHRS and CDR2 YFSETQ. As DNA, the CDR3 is TGCGCCAGCAGCTTCAGGGTAGACGGTGAAGCTTTCTTT. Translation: CASSFRVDGEAFF. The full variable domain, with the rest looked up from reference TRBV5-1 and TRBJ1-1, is KAGVTQTPRYLIKTRGQQVTLSCSPISGHRSVSWYQQTPGQGLQFLFEYFSETQRNKGNFPGRFSGRQFSNSRSEMNVSTLELGDSALYLCASSFRVDGEAFFGQGTRLTVV.

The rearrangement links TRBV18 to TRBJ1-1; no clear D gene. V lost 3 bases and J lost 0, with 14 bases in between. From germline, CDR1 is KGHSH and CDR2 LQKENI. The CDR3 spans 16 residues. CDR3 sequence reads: CASSPGASAMNTEAFF. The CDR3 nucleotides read TGTGCCAGCTCACCCGGAGCGTCGGCGATGAACACTGAAGCTTTCTTT.

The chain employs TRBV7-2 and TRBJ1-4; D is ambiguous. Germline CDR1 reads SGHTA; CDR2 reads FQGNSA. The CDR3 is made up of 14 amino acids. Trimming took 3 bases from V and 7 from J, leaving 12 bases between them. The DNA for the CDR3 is TGTGCCAGCAGCTTCGGAGCCGAGGCTGAAAAACTGTTTTTT. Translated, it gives CASSFGAEAEKLFF.

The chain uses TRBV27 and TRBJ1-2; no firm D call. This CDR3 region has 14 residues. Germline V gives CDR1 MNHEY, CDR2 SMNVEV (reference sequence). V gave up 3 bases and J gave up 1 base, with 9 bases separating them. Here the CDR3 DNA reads TGTGCCAGCAGTTTGAACAGCCTTAACTATGGCTACACCTTC. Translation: CASSLNSLNYGYTF.

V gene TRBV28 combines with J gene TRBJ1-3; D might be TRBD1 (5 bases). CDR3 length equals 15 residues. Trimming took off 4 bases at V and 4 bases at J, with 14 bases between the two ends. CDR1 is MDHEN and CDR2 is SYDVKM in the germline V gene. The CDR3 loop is CASSSPGVAGNTIYF. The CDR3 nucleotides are TGTGCCAGCAGTTCGCCGGGGGTCGCCGGAAACACCATATATTTT.

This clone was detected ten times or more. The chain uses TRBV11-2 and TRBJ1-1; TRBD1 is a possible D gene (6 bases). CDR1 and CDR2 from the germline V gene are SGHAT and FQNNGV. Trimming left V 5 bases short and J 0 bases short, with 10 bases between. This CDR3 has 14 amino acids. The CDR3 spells CASSPQGLNTEAFF. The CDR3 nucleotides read TGTGCCAGCAGCCCGCAGGGGTTGAACACTGAAGCTTTCTTT.

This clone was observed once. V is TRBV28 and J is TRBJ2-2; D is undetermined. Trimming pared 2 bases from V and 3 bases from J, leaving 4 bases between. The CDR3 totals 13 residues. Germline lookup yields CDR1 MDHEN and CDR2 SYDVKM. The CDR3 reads CASSLPYTGELFF. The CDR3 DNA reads TGTGCCAGCAGTTTACCATACACCGGGGAGCTGTTTTTT. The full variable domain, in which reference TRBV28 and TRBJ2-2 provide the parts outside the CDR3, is DVKVTQSSRYLVKRTGEKVFLECVQDMDHENMFWYRQDPGLGLRLIYFSYDVKMKEKGDIPEGYSVSREKKERFSLILESASTNQTSMYLCASSLPYTGELFFGEGSRLTVL.

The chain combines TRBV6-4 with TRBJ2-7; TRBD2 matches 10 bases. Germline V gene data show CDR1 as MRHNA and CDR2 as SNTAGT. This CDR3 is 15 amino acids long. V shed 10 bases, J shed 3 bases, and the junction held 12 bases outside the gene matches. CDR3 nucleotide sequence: TGTGCCACCTTGCCTAAGCGGGAGGGGGGCTACGAGCAGTACTTC. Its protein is CATLPKREGGYEQYF.

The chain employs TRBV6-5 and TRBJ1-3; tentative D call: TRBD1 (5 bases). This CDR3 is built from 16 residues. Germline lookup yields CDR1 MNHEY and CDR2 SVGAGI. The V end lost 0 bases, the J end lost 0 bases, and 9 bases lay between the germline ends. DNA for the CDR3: TGTGCCAGCAGTTACTCGGGGACTACCTCTGGAAACACCATATATTTT. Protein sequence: CASSYSGTTSGNTIYF.

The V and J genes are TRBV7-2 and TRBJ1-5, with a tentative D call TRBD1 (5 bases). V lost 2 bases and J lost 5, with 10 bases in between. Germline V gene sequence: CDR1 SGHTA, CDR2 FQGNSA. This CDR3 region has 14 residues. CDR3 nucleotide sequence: TGTGCCAGCAGCTTAAGGCAGGGTGATCAGCCCCAGCATTTT. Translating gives CASSLRQGDQPQHF. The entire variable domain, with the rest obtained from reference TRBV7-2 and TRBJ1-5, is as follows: GAGVSQSPSNKVTEKGKDVELRCDPISGHTALYWYRQSLGQGLEFLIYFQGNSAPDKSGLPSDRFSAERTGGSVSTLTIQRTQQEDSAVYLCASSLRQGDQPQHFGDGTRLSIL.

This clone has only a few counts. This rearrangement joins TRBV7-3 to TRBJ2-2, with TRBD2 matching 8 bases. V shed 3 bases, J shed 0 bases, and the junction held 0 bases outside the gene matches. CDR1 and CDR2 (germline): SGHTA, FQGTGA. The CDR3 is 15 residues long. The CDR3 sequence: CASSLGLANTGELFF. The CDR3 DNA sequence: TGTGCCAGCAGCTTGGGACTAGCGAACACCGGGGAGCTGTTTTTT.

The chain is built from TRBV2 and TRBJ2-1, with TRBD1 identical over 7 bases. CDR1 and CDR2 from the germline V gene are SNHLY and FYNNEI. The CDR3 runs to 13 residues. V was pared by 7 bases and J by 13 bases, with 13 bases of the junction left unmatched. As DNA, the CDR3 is TGTGCCAGCAATACTCTGACAGGGTGGACACAGTTCTTC. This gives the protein CASNTLTGWTQFF.

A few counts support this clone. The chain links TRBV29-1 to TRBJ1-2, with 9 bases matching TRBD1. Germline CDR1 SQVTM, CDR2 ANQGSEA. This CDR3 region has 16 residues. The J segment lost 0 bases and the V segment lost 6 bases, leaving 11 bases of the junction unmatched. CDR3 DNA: TGCAGCGTGGGGAAACGCGGACAGGGGACTAACTATGGCTACACCTTC. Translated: CSVGKRGQGTNYGYTF.